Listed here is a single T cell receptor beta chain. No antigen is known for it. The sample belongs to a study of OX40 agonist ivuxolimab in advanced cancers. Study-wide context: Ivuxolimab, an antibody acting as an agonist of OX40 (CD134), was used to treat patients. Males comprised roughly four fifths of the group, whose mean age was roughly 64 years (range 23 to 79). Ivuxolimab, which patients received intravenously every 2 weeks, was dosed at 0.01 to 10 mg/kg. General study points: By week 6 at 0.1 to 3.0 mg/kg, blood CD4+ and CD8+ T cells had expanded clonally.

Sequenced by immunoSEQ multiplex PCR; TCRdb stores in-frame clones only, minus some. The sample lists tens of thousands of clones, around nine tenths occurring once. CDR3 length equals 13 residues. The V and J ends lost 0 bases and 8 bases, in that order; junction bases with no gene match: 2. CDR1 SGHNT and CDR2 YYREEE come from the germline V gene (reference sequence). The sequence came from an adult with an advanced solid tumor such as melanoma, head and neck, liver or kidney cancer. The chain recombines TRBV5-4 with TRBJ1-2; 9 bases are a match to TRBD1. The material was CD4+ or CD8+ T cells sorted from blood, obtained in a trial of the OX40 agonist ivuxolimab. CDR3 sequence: CASSLGGQGGYTF. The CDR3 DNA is TGTGCCAGCAGCTTGGGGGGACAGGGCGGCTACACCTTC. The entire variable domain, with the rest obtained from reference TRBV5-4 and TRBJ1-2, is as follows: ETGVTQSPTHLIKTRGQQVTLRCSSQSGHNTVSWYQQALGQGPQFIFQYYREEENGRGNFPPRFSGLQFPNYSSELNVNALELDDSALYLCASSLGGQGGYTFGSGTRLTVV.